Following are 26 T cell receptor beta chains from one sample sequenced in a study of CD8 T cells in ankylosing spondylitis listed by TCRdb under 2017. Library generation was performed with 5' RACE. The data were produced on an Illumina HiSeq 2500. TCRdb passed the public sequencing reads through fastp at Q25 and MiXCR, retaining productive beta sequences. Entries that share a CDR3 protein sequence are merged under the most common genes and DNA. The sample table contains about 310,000 distinct CDR3 sequences; only one count was recorded for less than 25% of them. The ten biggest clones cover around 3.2% of the sample. Sample: blood, either unsorted or a sorted T cell fraction (not recorded which). The receptors here all came from a female donor with ankylosing spondylitis or in good health (not recorded which).

CDR3 in amino acids: CASSLARIGTGELFF. DNA for the CDR3: TGTGCCAGCAGCTTAGCGCGTATTGGCACCGGGGAGCTGTTTTTT. This chain links TRBV7-8 with TRBJ2-2, with unresolved D. CDR1 and CDR2 from the germline V gene are SGHVS and FQNEAQ. V was clipped by 0 bases and J by 4 bases, with 9 bases between them. There are 15 residues in the CDR3.

V is TRBV18 and J is TRBJ2-7; D call uncertain. Between the trimmed V and J ends, which lost 3 bases and 0 bases, there was a span of 12 bases. There are 15 residues in the CDR3. From germline, CDR1 is KGHSH and CDR2 LQKENI. In DNA, the CDR3 is TGTGCCAGCTCACCTCTGACCGGGTCCTCCTACGAGCAGTACTTC. This sequence encodes CASSPLTGSSYEQYF.

This clonotype has a handful of counts. CDR3 DNA: TGTGCCAGCAGGAACCTCGGGAGGAACTACAATGAGCAGTTCTTC. Its protein is CASRNLGRNYNEQFF. This rearrangement joins TRBV6-2 or TRBV6-3 to TRBJ2-1, with TRBD2 identical over 7 bases. Germline lookup yields CDR1 MNHEY and CDR2 SVGEGT. The V and J ends lost 6 bases and 3 bases, in that order; junction bases with no gene match: 8. This CDR3 spans 15 amino acids.

This clonotype was recorded many times. The V and J genes are TRBV20-1 and TRBJ1-2, with D uncertain. This CDR3 has 11 amino acids. The germline V gene encodes CDR1 DFQATT and CDR2 SNEGSKA (reference sequence). V lost 3 bases and J lost 3, with 5 bases in between. The CDR3 spells CSASIDYGYTF. DNA of the CDR3: TGCAGTGCTAGTATAGACTATGGCTACACCTTC.

This rearrangement joins TRBV24-1 to TRBJ1-1; 8 bases are a match to TRBD1. This CDR3 contains 15 residues. Germline trimming cut 10 bases from V and 5 bases from J; bases unmatched to any gene: 14. Germline V CDR1 and CDR2: KGHDR, SFDVKD. This CDR3 reads CATTVPTGASTEAFF. In DNA, the CDR3 is TGTGCCACGACCGTACCGACAGGGGCCTCGACTGAAGCTTTCTTT.

This chain joins TRBV18 and TRBJ1-2; D gene unclear. Germline CDR1 is KGHSH and CDR2 is LQKENI. The V and J ends lost 6 bases and 5 bases respectively, with 16 bases between them. The CDR3 has 14 amino acids. The CDR3 coding sequence is TGTGCCAGCTCGCCCTCGGGCAGCCGGTATGGCTACACCTTC. Amino acids: CASSPSGSRYGYTF. Using reference TRBV18 and TRBJ1-2 for the parts outside the CDR3, the full variable domain is NAGVMQNPRHLVRRRGQEARLRCSPMKGHSHVYWYRQLPEEGLKFMVYLQKENIIDESGMPKERFSAEFPKEGPSILRIQQVVRGDSAAYFCASSPSGSRYGYTFGSGTRLTVV.

A few counts support this clonotype. This chain uses TRBV6-1 with TRBJ2-1, with 11 bases fitting TRBD2. CDR1 MNHNS and CDR2 SASEGT come from the germline V gene. The CDR3 spans 15 residues. Trimming at V came to 6 bases and at J to 5 bases, leaving 6 bases not matched to a gene. The CDR3: CASSFGTSGHNEQFF. In DNA form, the CDR3 reads TGTGCCAGCAGCTTCGGGACTAGCGGCCACAATGAGCAGTTCTTC.

The gene calls are TRBV28 and TRBJ2-1, with D uncertain. CDR3 size: 14 residues. V was pared by 6 bases and J by 0 bases, with 9 bases between. Germline assignment: CDR1 MDHEN and CDR2 SYDVKM. The CDR3 coding sequence is TGTGCCAGCAGCTTAAGTGCCTCCTACAATGAGCAGTTCTTC. Encoded protein: CASSLSASYNEQFF. The full variable domain, with the rest looked up from reference TRBV28 and TRBJ2-1, is DVKVTQSSRYLVKRTGEKVFLECVQDMDHENMFWYRQDPGLGLRLIYFSYDVKMKEKGDIPEGYSVSREKKERFSLILESASTNQTSMYLCASSLSASYNEQFFGPGTRLTVL.

This clonotype was counted at least ten times. This rearrangement joins TRBV20-1 to TRBJ1-1; 8 nucleotides align to TRBD1. Per the germline V gene, CDR1 is DFQATT and CDR2 is SNEGSKA (reference sequence). V gave up 0 bases and J gave up 3 bases; unmatched junction bases: 6. The CDR3 contains 15 residues. DNA of the CDR3: TGCAGTGCTAGAGATCCAGGGGGCGCAGACACTGAAGCTTTCTTT. Amino acids: CSARDPGGADTEAFF.

In this sample, this clonotype turned up a few times. The chain recombines TRBV12-3 or TRBV12-4 with TRBJ2-3, with D possibly being TRBD2 (5 bases). Trimming pared 6 bases from V and 3 bases from J, leaving 16 bases between. The CDR3 contains 15 residues. The CDR3 coding sequence is TGTGCCAGCAGCCCCTGGGGAGAGGGAACAGATACGCAGTATTTT. This gives the protein CASSPWGEGTDTQYF.

The rearrangement links TRBV9 to TRBJ2-2; D is ambiguous. V lost 0 bases and J lost 0, with 18 bases in between. The CDR3 totals 19 residues. CDR1 and CDR2 (germline): SGDLS, YYNGEE. CDR3 protein: CASSVGPGSTHANTGELFF. The CDR3 DNA is TGTGCCAGCAGCGTAGGGCCGGGTTCGACTCACGCGAACACCGGGGAGCTGTTTTTT.

This clonotype appeared a few times. J is TRBJ2-7 and V is TRBV20-1; 8 nucleotides align to TRBD2. Germline CDR1 and CDR2: DFQATT and SNEGSKA (reference sequence). The CDR3 is 14 residues long. Trimming at V came to 6 bases and at J to 1 base, leaving 8 bases not matched to a gene. CDR3 protein: CSAPDGRVSYEQYF. The DNA for the CDR3 is TGCAGTGCCCCCGACGGGAGGGTTTCCTACGAGCAGTACTTC.

V gene TRBV20-1 combines with J gene TRBJ2-5; D possibly matches TRBD1 or TRBD2 (5 bases each). This CDR3 region has 12 residues. V dropped 2 bases and J dropped 7 bases, with 11 bases sitting between them. Germline values: CDR1 DFQATT, CDR2 SNEGSKA (reference sequence). The CDR3 loop is CSARSIGGTQYF. The DNA for the CDR3 is TGCAGTGCTAGATCTATTGGGGGGACCCAGTACTTC.

This clonotype has just a few counts. The chain recombines TRBV11-1 with TRBJ1-2; no definite D call. The V end was cut by 6 bases, the J end by 4 bases, with 9 bases between. Germline V gives CDR1 SGHAT, CDR2 FQDESV (reference sequence). The CDR3 length is 12 residues. CDR3 nucleotides: TGTGCCAGCAGTTCGGGAATCTATGGCTACACCTTC. Protein product: CASSSGIYGYTF. The whole variable domain, remainder taken from reference TRBV11-1 and TRBJ1-2, is EAEVAQSPRYKITEKSQAVAFWCDPISGHATLYWYRQILGQGPELLVQFQDESVVDDSQLPKDRFSAERLKGVDSTLKIQPAELGDSAMYLCASSSGIYGYTFGSGTRLTVV.

The CDR3 spells CASNHLSGANVLTF. CDR3 coding DNA: TGTGCCAGTAACCACCTCTCTGGGGCCAACGTCCTGACTTTC. This chain uses TRBV19 with TRBJ2-6; no clear D gene. CDR1 and CDR2 (germline): LNHDA, SQIVND (reference sequence). V lost 7 bases and J 0 bases, leaving 7 bases between the germline ends. This CDR3 has 14 residues.

The chain has TRBV30 and TRBJ2-3; TRBD1 agrees at 7 bases. CDR1 and CDR2 (germline): GTSNPN, SVGIG (reference sequence). The CDR3 is 14 residues long. The V and J ends lost 6 bases and 2 bases, in that order; junction bases with no gene match: 8. CDR3 amino acids: CACARDRNTDTQYF. Written as DNA, the CDR3 is TGTGCCTGCGCCCGGGACAGAAACACAGATACGCAGTATTTT.

This clonotype was seen many times. This chain uses TRBV20-1 with TRBJ2-3; 11 nucleotides agree with TRBD2. This CDR3 has 17 residues. With 1 base clipped from V and 4 bases from J, the junction kept 10 bases outside the gene matches. Germline values: CDR1 DFQATT, CDR2 SNEGSKA (reference sequence). CDR3: CSARGFQLAGASDTQYF. DNA for the CDR3: TGCAGTGCTAGAGGTTTCCAACTAGCGGGAGCATCAGATACGCAGTATTTT.

This chain joins TRBV10-3 and TRBJ2-2, with unresolved D. The germline CDR1 and CDR2 sequences are ENHRY and SYGVKD. The V gene lost 8 bases and the J gene lost 1 base, with 11 bases spanning the gap. CDR3 size: 14 residues. The CDR3 DNA is TGTGCCATCGCCTCCTCAGGGAACACCGGGGAGCTGTTTTTT. Its translation is CAIASSGNTGELFF.

The chain carries TRBV5-1 and TRBJ2-5, with TRBD2 matching over 8 bases. Trimming cost V 5 bases and J 1 base; bases outside gene matches: 10. The CDR3 is 16 residues long. Per the germline V gene, CDR1 is SGHRS and CDR2 is YFSETQ. The CDR3, as DNA: TGCGCCAGCAGTTCTCCCCCGGGACTAGTCCAAGAGACCCAGTACTTC. Its translation is CASSSPPGLVQETQYF.

The V and J genes are TRBV20-1 and TRBJ1-1, with no clear D. The CDR3 has 12 residues. V was shortened by 5 bases and J by 4 bases, with 11 bases between the two germline ends. The germline V gene encodes CDR1 DFQATT and CDR2 SNEGSKA (reference sequence). CDR3 residues: CSAPTPATEAFF. CDR3 nucleotides: TGCAGTGCTCCAACACCGGCCACTGAAGCTTTCTTT.

V is TRBV29-1 and J is TRBJ1-5, with a possible D match to TRBD1 (6 bases). V was trimmed by 6 bases and J by 5 bases, leaving 17 bases between them. Germline CDR1 reads SQVTM; CDR2 reads ANQGSEA. This CDR3 has 14 amino acids. CDR3 amino acids: CSVAEGGSYQPQHF. CDR3 in DNA: TGCAGCGTCGCCGAGGGGGGAAGTTATCAGCCCCAGCATTTT.

The rearrangement joins TRBV5-1 to TRBJ2-3; D is possibly TRBD2 (5 bases). The CDR3 totals 16 residues. The V end lost 0 bases, the J end lost 2 bases, and 13 bases lay between the germline ends. CDR1 is SGHRS, CDR2 YFSETQ, per germline. CDR3 coding DNA: TGCGCCAGCAGCTTGGCCGTCGCGGGTATCACAGATACGCAGTATTTT. As protein: CASSLAVAGITDTQYF.

This clonotype appeared a few times. This sequence joins TRBV6-4 and TRBJ2-4; unclear D gene. V dropped 6 bases and J dropped 7 bases, with 13 bases sitting between them. This CDR3 is 13 amino acids long. Per the germline V gene, CDR1 is MRHNA and CDR2 is SNTAGT. The chain's CDR3 is CASSPGPGNIQYF. CDR3 nucleotide sequence: TGTGCCAGCAGCCCAGGTCCGGGTAACATTCAGTACTTC.

This clonotype has just a few counts. The chain recombines TRBV30 with TRBJ2-3, with 12 positions matching TRBD2. J was trimmed by 9 bases and V by 3 bases; bases with no gene match: 4. CDR3 length equals 13 residues. Per germline, CDR1 GTSNPN and CDR2 SVGIG (reference sequence). The DNA for the CDR3 is TGTGCCTGGAGGACTAGCGGGAGAGGAACGCAGTATTTT. It specifies CAWRTSGRGTQYF.

The chain uses TRBV20-1 and TRBJ1-3, with D unresolved. This CDR3 comprises 15 residues. Germline CDR1 DFQATT, CDR2 SNEGSKA (reference sequence). V was cut by 0 bases and J by 6 bases, with 15 bases left in between. The CDR3 sequence is CSARDLGGSANTIYF. As DNA, the CDR3 is TGCAGTGCTAGAGATTTAGGCGGAAGCGCAAACACCATATATTTT.

The CDR3 DNA reads as TGTGCCAGCAGGGGGGTTCAAGAGACCCAGTACTTC. It codes for CASRGVQETQYF. J is TRBJ2-5 and V is TRBV25-1, with D perhaps TRBD1 or TRBD2 (5 bases each). The CDR3 is 12 residues long. Germline V gene lookup returns CDR1 MGHDK and CDR2 SYGVNS. Trimming removed 6 bases from V and 2 bases from J, with 7 bases in between.